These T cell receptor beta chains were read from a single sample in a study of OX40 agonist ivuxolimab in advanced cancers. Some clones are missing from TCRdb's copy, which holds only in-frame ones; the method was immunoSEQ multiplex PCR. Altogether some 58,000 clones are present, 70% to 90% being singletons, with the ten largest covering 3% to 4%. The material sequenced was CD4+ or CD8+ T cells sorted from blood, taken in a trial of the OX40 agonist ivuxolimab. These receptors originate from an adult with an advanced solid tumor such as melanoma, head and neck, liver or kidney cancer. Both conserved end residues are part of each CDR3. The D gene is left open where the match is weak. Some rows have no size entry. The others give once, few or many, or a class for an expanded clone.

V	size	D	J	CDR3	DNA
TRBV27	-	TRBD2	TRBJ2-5	CASSLRSGGRETQYF	TGTGCCAGCAGTTTACGTAGCGGGGGCCGGGAGACCCAGTACTTC
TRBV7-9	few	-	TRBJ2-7	CASSFLSGGEQYF	TGTGCCAGCAGCTTCCTGTCCGGGGGCGAGCAGTACTTC
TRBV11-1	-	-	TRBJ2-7	CASSFLRVSEQYF	TGTGCCAGCAGCTTCTTGAGAGTTTCCGAGCAGTACTTC
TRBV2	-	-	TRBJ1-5	CASSGAYSNQPQHF	TGTGCCAGCTCAGGCGCCTATAGCAATCAGCCCCAGCATTTT
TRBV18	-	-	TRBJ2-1	CASSPRGSNEQFF	TGTGCCAGCTCACCACGGGGGTCCAATGAGCAGTTCTTC
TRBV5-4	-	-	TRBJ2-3	CASSLAIARRTDTQYF	TGTGCCAGCAGCTTGGCCATTGCGAGACGAACGGATACGCAGTATTTT
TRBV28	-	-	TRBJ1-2	CASSLPTDNYGYTF	TGTGCCAGCAGTCTACCGACAGATAACTATGGCTACACCTTC
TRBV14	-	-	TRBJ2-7	CASSQDISPGYSYEQYF	TGTGCCAGCAGCCAAGATATCTCCCCAGGTTACTCCTACGAGCAGTACTTC
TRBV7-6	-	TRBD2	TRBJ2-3	CASSLGESGRMSDTQYF	TGTGCCAGCAGCTTGGGGGAAAGCGGGAGAATGTCAGATACGCAGTATTTT
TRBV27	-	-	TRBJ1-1	CASSWSENTEAFF	TGTGCCAGCAGTTGGTCCGAGAATACTGAAGCTTTCTTT
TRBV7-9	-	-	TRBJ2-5	CASMVDQETQYF	TGTGCCAGCATGGTAGACCAAGAGACCCAGTACTTC
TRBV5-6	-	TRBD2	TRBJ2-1	CASSRGLAGDYGNNEQFF	TGTGCCAGCAGCCGGGGACTAGCGGGAGACTATGGGAACAATGAGCAGTTCTTC
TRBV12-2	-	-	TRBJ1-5	CASRLGGDTNQPQHF	TGTGCAAGTCGCTTAGGGGGGGACACAAATCAGCCCCAGCATTTT
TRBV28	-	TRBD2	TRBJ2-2	CASSFSGSTGELFF	TGTGCCAGCAGTTTTAGCGGGAGCACCGGGGAGCTGTTTTTT
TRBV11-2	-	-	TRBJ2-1	CASSLGSSGDEQFF	TGTGCCAGCAGCTTAGGGTCCTCAGGGGATGAGCAGTTCTTC
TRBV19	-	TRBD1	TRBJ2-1	CASRRGQANEQFF	TGTGCCAGTAGAAGGGGACAGGCCAATGAGCAGTTCTTC
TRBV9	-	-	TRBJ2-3	CASSDTGAVEDTQYF	TGTGCCAGCAGTGATACCGGAGCAGTTGAAGATACGCAGTATTTT
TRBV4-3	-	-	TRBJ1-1	CASSQGRDPGGAFF	TGCGCCAGCAGCCAAGGCAGGGACCCGGGGGGAGCTTTCTTT
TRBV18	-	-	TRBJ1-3	CASSPNTDVSGNTIYF	TGTGCCAGCTCACCCAACACCGACGTCTCTGGAAACACCATATATTTT
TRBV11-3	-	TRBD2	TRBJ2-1	CASSPGWVAGGSYNEQFF	TGTGCCAGCAGCCCGGGTTGGGTAGCGGGAGGATCCTACAATGAGCAGTTCTTC
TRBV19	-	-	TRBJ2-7	CASSFQASNTYEQYF	TGTGCCAGTAGCTTCCAGGCGTCGAATACCTACGAGCAGTACTTC
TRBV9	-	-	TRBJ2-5	CASSETHQETQYF	TGTGCCAGCAGCGAGACCCATCAAGAGACCCAGTACTTC
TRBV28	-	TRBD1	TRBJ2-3	CASVEGATTDTQYF	TGTGCCAGCGTCGAGGGGGCCACCACAGATACGCAGTATTTT
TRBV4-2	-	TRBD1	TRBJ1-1	CASSQEGGRTEAFF	TGTGCCAGCAGCCAAGAAGGGGGCCGGACTGAAGCTTTCTTT
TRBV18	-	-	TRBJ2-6	CASSHHSQDSWGPSGANVLTF	TGTGCCAGCTCACACCACTCCCAGGACAGTTGGGGGCCCTCTGGGGCCAACGTCCTGACTTTC
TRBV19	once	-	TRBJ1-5	CASSIVAENQPQHF	TGTGCCAGTAGTATAGTAGCTGAGAATCAGCCCCAGCATTTT
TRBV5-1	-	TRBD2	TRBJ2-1	CASSFPAGRRDNEQFF	TGCGCCAGCAGCTTCCCAGCGGGAAGGAGGGACAATGAGCAGTTCTTC
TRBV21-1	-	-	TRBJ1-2	CASSKVRRTDYGYTF	TGTGCCAGCAGCAAAGTTCGAAGGACAGACTATGGCTACACCTTC
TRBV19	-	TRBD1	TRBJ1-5	CASSGQGDSNQPQHF	TGTGCCAGTAGTGGACAGGGCGATAGCAATCAGCCCCAGCATTTT
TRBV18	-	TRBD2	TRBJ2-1	CASSPRLAGADSEQFF	TGTGCCAGCTCACCCCGACTAGCGGGAGCTGATAGTGAGCAGTTCTTC
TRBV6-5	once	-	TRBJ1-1	CASSYGVTTEAFF	TGTGCCAGCAGTTACGGGGTAACCACTGAAGCTTTCTTT
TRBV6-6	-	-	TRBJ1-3	CASSSTQAGNTIYF	TGTGCCAGCAGTTCCACCCAGGCTGGAAACACCATATATTTT
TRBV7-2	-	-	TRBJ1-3	CASSLVGTSSGNTIYF	TGTGCCAGCAGCTTAGTTGGCACAAGCTCTGGAAACACCATATATTTT
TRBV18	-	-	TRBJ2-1	CASSRPGQSLSYNEQFF	TGTGCCAGCTCCCGGCCAGGCCAGTCTCTATCCTACAATGAGCAGTTCTTC
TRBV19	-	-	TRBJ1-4	CASSTRGSTNEKLFF	TGTGCCAGTAGTACCCGAGGTAGTACTAATGAAAAACTGTTTTTT
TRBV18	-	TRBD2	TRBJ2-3	CASSPRSGGTDTQYF	TGTGCCAGCTCACCACGTAGCGGGGGGACAGATACGCAGTATTTT
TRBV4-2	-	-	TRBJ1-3	CASSQERVPGNTIYF	TGTGCCAGCAGCCAAGAACGGGTCCCTGGAAACACCATATATTTT
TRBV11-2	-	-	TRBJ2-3	CASSLRLPGGEVTDTQYF	TGTGCCAGCAGCTTACGCCTACCCGGGGGCGAAGTTACAGATACGCAGTATTTT
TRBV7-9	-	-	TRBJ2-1	CASSSAGAVEQFF	TGTGCCAGCAGCTCGGCGGGGGCCGTTGAGCAGTTCTTC
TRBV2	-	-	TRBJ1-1	CASSDPPTGNTEAFF	TGTGCCAGCAGTGATCCCCCAACAGGGAACACTGAAGCTTTCTTT
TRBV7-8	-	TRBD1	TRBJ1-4	CASRADRVLEKLFF	TGTGCCAGCAGAGCTGACAGGGTTTTAGAAAAACTGTTTTTT